This T cell receptor (beta chain) comes out of a study of a mutant IDH1 vaccine in newly diagnosed glioma. Study-wide context: The first vaccination came 4-6 weeks after radiotherapy alone, or with temozolomide cycles. Of the patients given treatment, approximately 60% were male and 37.5% were female, and a mean age of roughly 40 years was recorded. Patients had received radiotherapy, temozolomide, or both previously, most receiving both.

Profiled with immunoSEQ multiplex PCR; TCRdb holds only in-frame clones, not every one. The sample lists fewer than 65,000 clones, roughly 80% seen once, with 5% to 6.5% in the top ten. As to time point: week 11, during vaccination. A single vaccine dose contained 300 ug of mutant IDH1 20-mer peptide, and topical imiquimod was used with it. With respect to this clone: What it recognizes is unknown.

CDR1 is SQVTM, CDR2 ANQGSEA, per germline. Germline trimming cut 6 bases from V and 2 bases from J; bases unmatched to any gene: 6. This CDR3 contains 16 residues. The rearrangement uses TRBV29-1 and TRBJ2-6; 11 bases are shared with TRBD2. This sample comprised PBMCs, obtained from a glioma patient whose treatment included an IDH1 peptide vaccine. The origin of this receptor is a man in his fifties with glioma. This CDR3 is CSVVSGGATGANVLTF. The CDR3 DNA sequence: TGCAGCGTCGTTAGCGGGGGGGCCACTGGGGCCAACGTCCTGACTTTC.